This T cell receptor beta chain was recorded in a study of blood T cell repertoires in COVID-19. The overall study: Spain, Italy and the United States supplied samples that represented acute and convalescent COVID-19. Nucleic acid was either cDNA or gDNA, and it came from T cells, B-cell-depleted T cells, or PBMCs.

Measured with immunoSEQ multiplex PCR; TCRdb has only the in-frame clones, and not every one. The sample lists approximately 270,000 clones; 70% to 90% were seen once. Between the trimmed V and J ends, which lost 1 base and 0 bases, there was a span of 8 bases. From germline, CDR1 is SGHDT and CDR2 YYEEEE. The CDR3 loop spans 14 amino acids. The sample was PBMCs or T cells enriched from blood (not recorded which). The receptor was derived from a young woman with acute COVID-19. J is TRBJ2-7 and V is TRBV5-6; D is perhaps TRBD2 (5 bases). CDR3 in DNA: TGTGCCAGCAGCTTGAGAGGGAACTCCTACGAGCAGTACTTC. It specifies CASSLRGNSYEQYF.